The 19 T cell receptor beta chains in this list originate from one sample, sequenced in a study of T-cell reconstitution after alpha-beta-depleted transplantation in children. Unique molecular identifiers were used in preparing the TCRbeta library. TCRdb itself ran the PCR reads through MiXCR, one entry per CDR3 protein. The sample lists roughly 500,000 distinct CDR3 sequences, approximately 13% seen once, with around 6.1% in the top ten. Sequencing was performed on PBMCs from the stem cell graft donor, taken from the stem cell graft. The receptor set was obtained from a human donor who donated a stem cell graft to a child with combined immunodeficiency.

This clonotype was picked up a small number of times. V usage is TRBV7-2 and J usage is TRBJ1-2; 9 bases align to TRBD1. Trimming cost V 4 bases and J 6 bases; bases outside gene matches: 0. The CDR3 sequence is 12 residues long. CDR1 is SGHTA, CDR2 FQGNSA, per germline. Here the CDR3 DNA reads TGTGCCAGCAGCTGGGACAGGGATGGCTACACCTTC. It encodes CASSWDRDGYTF.

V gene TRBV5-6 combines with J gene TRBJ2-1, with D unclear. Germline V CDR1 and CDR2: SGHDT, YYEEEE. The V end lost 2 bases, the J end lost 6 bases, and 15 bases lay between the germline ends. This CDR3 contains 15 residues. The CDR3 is CASSLIAVLGNEQFF. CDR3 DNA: TGTGCCAGCAGCTTAATAGCAGTTTTGGGCAATGAGCAGTTCTTC.

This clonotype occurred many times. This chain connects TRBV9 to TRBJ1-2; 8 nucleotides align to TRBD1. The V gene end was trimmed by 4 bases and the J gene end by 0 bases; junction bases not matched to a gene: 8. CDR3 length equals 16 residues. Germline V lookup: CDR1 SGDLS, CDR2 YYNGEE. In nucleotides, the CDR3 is TGTGCCAGCAGCCCCAGGGGACAGGTCGCTAACTATGGCTACACCTTC. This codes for CASSPRGQVANYGYTF.

Here the CDR3 reads CASSTQTGLSYEQYF. CDR3 DNA sequence: TGTGCCAGCAGTACCCAGACGGGCTTGTCCTACGAGCAGTACTTC. The chain couples TRBV6-1 to TRBJ2-7, with D unresolved. V gave up 5 bases and J gave up 1 base, with 15 bases separating them. This CDR3 has 15 residues. Germline CDR1 reads MNHNS; CDR2 reads SASEGT.

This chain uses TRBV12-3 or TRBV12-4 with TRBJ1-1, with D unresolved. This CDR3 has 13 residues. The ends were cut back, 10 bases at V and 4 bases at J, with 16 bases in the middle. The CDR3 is CATAAGPSTEAFF. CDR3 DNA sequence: TGTGCCACCGCGGCGGGCCCCAGCACTGAAGCTTTCTTT.

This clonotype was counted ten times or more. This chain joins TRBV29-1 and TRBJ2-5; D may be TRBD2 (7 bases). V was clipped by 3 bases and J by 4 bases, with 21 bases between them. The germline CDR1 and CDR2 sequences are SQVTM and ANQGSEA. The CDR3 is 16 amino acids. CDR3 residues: CSVDDHSGGGTETQYF. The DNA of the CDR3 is TGCAGCGTTGACGATCACAGCGGCGGGGGCACAGAGACCCAGTACTTC. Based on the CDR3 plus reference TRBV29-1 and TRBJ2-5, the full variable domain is SAVISQKPSRDICQRGTSLTIQCQVDSQVTMMFWYRQQPGQSLTLIATANQGSEATYESGFVIDKFPISRPNLTFSTLTVSNMSPEDSSIYLCSVDDHSGGGTETQYFGPGTRLLVL.

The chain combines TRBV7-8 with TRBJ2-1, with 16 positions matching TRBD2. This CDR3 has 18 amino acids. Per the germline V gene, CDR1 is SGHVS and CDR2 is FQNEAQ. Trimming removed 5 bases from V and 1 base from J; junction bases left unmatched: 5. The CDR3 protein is CASSLGLAGGWSYNEQFF. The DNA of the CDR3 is TGTGCCAGCAGCCTGGGACTAGCGGGAGGGTGGTCCTACAATGAGCAGTTCTTC.

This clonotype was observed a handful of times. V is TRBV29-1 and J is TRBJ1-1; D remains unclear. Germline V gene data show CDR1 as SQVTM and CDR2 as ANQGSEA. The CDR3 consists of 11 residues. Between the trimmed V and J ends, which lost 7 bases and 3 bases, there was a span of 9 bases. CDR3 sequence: CSARADTEAFF. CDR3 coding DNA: TGCAGCGCGCGGGCGGACACTGAAGCTTTCTTT.

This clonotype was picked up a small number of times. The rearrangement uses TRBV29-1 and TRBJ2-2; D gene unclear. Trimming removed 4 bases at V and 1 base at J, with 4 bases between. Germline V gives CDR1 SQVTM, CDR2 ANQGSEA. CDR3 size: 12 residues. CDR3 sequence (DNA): TGCAGCGTTGCTTGGAACACCGGGGAGCTGTTTTTT. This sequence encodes CSVAWNTGELFF.

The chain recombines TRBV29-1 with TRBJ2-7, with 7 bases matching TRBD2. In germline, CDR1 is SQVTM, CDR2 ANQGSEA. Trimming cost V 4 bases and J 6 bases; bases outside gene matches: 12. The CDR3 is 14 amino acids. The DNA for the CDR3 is TGCAGCGTTGCGATAGCGGGTACCGCCGGCGAGCAGTACTTC. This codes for CSVAIAGTAGEQYF.

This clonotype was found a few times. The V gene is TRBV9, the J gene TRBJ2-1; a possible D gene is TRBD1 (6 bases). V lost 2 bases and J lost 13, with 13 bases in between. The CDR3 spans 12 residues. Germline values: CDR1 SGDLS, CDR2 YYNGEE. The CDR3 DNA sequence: TGTGCCAGCAGCGTTCAACAGGGCCATCAGTTCTTC. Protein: CASSVQQGHQFF.

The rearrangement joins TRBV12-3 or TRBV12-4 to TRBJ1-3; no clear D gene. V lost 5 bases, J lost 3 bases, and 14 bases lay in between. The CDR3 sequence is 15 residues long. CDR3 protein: CASSPPRFYGNTIYF. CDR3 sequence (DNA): TGTGCCAGCAGTCCCCCCAGGTTTTATGGAAACACCATATATTTT.

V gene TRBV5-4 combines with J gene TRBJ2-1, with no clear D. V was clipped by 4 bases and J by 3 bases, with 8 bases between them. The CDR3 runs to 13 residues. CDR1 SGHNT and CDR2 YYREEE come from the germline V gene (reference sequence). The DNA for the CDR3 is TGTGCCAGCAGCGCCTTGGACTACAATGAGCAGTTCTTC. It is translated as CASSALDYNEQFF.

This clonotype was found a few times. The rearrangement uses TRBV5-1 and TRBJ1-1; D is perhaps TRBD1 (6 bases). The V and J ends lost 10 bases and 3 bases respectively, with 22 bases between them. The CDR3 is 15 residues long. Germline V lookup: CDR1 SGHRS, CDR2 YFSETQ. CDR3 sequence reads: CAEPSFSQGDTEAFF. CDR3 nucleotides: TGCGCCGAACCCAGCTTTTCACAGGGTGACACTGAAGCTTTCTTT.

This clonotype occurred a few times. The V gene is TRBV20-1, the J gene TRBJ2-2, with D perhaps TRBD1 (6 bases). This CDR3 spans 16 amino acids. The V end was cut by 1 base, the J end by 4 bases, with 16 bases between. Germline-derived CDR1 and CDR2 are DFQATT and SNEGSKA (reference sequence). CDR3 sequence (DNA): TGCAGTGCTAGAGGACCGGGACAAAGGGGCACCGGGGAGCTGTTTTTT. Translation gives CSARGPGQRGTGELFF.

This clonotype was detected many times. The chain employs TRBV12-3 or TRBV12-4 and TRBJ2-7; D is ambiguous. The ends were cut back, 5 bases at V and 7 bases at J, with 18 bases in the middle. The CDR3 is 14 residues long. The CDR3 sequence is CASSARGWGGEQYF. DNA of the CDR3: TGTGCCAGCAGTGCCCGAGGATGGGGTGGGGAGCAGTACTTC.

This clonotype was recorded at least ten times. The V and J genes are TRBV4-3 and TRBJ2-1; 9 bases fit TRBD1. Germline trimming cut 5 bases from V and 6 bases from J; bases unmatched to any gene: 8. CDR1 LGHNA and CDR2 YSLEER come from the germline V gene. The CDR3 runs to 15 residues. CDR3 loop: CASSKGQGLSNEQFF. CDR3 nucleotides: TGCGCCAGCAGCAAGGGACAGGGACTTTCCAATGAGCAGTTCTTC.

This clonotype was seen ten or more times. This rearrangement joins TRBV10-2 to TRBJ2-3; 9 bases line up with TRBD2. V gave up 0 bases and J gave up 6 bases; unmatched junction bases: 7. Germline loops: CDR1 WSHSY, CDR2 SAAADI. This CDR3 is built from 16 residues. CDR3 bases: TGCGCCAGCAGTGAGTCCGGCGGGGGGGCCAAGGATACGCAGTATTTT. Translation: CASSESGGGAKDTQYF.

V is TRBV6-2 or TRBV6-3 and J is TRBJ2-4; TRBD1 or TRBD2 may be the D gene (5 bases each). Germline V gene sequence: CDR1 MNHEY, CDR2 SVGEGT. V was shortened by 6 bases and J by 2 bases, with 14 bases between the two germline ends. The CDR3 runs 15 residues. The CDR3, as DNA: TGTGCCAGCAGAAGCCGGGACCTCACCAAAAACATTCAGTACTTC. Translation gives CASRSRDLTKNIQYF.